This is a list of T cell receptor beta chains from one sample in a study of regulatory T cells in long-lasting Graves disease. TCRdb re-derived calls from the multiplex PCR reads in MiXCR, one entry per CDR3 protein. This table has some 600,000 distinct CDR3 sequences, roughly a sixth appearing once. Another study also made use of these data, one on T cells in Graves' hyperthyroidism and ophthalmopathy.

Sequencing used peripheral blood mononuclear cells (PBMCs), obtained at new diagnosis, from a patient treated with antithyroid drugs. The source is a man younger than 30 with Graves disease. Both conserved end residues are part of each CDR3. Fields, in order: clone size, CDR3 length, V gene, J gene, D gene, CDR3 DNA, CDR3 protein. D genes are given only for firm matches. A clone size is listed for some rows: how often the clone was seen (once, few, many), or a class if it is expanded.

>NA|12|TRBV11-1|TRBJ2-1|NA
TGTGCCGGCAGCCGCCTCTACAATGAGCAGTTCTTC
CAGSRLYNEQFF
>once|16|TRBV5-4|TRBJ2-5|TRBD2
TGTGCCAGCAGCTTGGTTTCTAGCGGGAGGGAAGAGACCCAGTACTTC
CASSLVSSGREETQYF
>NA|15|TRBV12-3/TRBV12-4|TRBJ1-6|NA
TGTGCCAGCAGTCCAACGGGACCTAAGGGGTCACCCCTCCACTTT
CASSPTGPKGSPLHF
>few|13|TRBV6-1|TRBJ2-5|NA
TGTGCCAGCAGTACGGGACCCTCCGGGGCCCAGTACTTC
CASSTGPSGAQYF
>many|14|TRBV18|TRBJ2-7|NA
TGTGCCAGCTCACCACCTAGCTTAGCGTACGAGCAGTACTTC
CASSPPSLAYEQYF
>few|14|TRBV2|TRBJ1-1|NA
TGTGCCAGCAGTGAATTCCTGGGGGTCACTGAAGCTTTCTTT
CASSEFLGVTEAFF
>many|13|TRBV6-2/TRBV6-3|TRBJ2-1|NA
TGTGCCAGCAGTTCCGGACCCTACAATGAGCAGTTCTTC
CASSSGPYNEQFF
>few|16|TRBV5-1|TRBJ2-7|TRBD2
TGCGCCAGCAGCTCCGGACTAGCGGGAGTAGCTGACGAGCAGTACTTC
CASSSGLAGVADEQYF
>NA|14|TRBV20-1|TRBJ1-1|NA
TGCAGTGCCCCGAGAGGGGCCTGGGACACTGAAGCTTTCTTT
CSAPRGAWDTEAFF
>many|14|TRBV27|TRBJ2-7|NA
TGTGCCAGCGCCCCAGGGACCCAGCTCGGCCGGCAGTACTTC
CASAPGTQLGRQYF
>few|14|TRBV18|TRBJ2-1|NA
TGTGCCAGCTCGCCACCGCCCGGGAGAAATGAGCAGTTCTTC
CASSPPPGRNEQFF
>few|14|TRBV5-1|TRBJ1-4|TRBD1
TGCGCCAGCAGCACGACAGGGGCGGATGAAAAACTGTTTTTT
CASSTTGADEKLFF
>NA|15|TRBV18|TRBJ2-7|TRBD2
TGTGCCAGCTCACCACCGTTAGCGGGCTCCTACGAGCAGTACTTC
CASSPPLAGSYEQYF
>NA|13|TRBV19|TRBJ1-1|NA
TGTGCCAGTAGTATGGGACCGAGCACTGAAGCTTTCTTT
CASSMGPSTEAFF
>NA|15|TRBV3-1|TRBJ2-6|NA
TGTGCCAGCAGCCTGAGACAGGGAGGGGTCAACGTCCTGACTTTC
CASSLRQGGVNVLTF
>many|11|TRBV30|TRBJ1-1|NA
TGTGCCGAGGGGGAGAACACTGAAGCTTTCTTT
CAEGENTEAFF
>NA|12|TRBV5-6|TRBJ2-2|NA
TGTGCCAGCAGGGTCCGCACCGGGGAGCTGTTTTTT
CASRVRTGELFF
>NA|15|TRBV27|TRBJ1-5|TRBD1
TGTGCCAGCAGTCCGGGACAGGGGGACGGGCAGCCCCAGCATTTT
CASSPGQGDGQPQHF
>many|13|TRBV7-2|TRBJ2-5|TRBD2
TGTGCCAGCAGCCAAGGGACTAGCGGGACCCAGTACTTC
CASSQGTSGTQYF
>few|14|TRBV10-3|TRBJ2-7|NA
TGTGCCATCGCAAACCCGGCCAGCTCCTACGAGCAGTACTTC
CAIANPASSYEQYF
>NA|15|TRBV6-2/TRBV6-3|TRBJ2-1|TRBD2
TGTGCCAGCAGCCCGATAGCGGGAGGGGTTGATGAGCAGTTCTTC
CASSPIAGGVDEQFF
>many|13|TRBV6-1|TRBJ2-7|NA
TGTGCCAGCAACCGACTAGGGCACAACGAGCAGTACTTC
CASNRLGHNEQYF
>NA|17|TRBV9|TRBJ2-3|TRBD1
TGTGCCAGCTCGCGCCCAGGACAGGGGACTAGCACAGATACGCAGTATTTT
CASSRPGQGTSTDTQYF
>many|13|TRBV10-3|TRBJ2-5|TRBD1
TGTGCCATCAGTGGGACAGGGGGCGAGACCCAGTACTTC
CAISGTGGETQYF
>many|11|TRBV30|TRBJ2-2|NA
TGTGCCTCAAGGGTTCCCGGGGAGCTGTTTTTT
CASRVPGELFF
>few|16|TRBV3-1|TRBJ2-1|TRBD2
TGTGCCAGCAGCCAGTCTAGCGGGATCGTATTCCATGAGCAGTTCTTC
CASSQSSGIVFHEQFF
>many|13|TRBV6-1|TRBJ1-4|NA
TGTGCCAGCAGTCAAAGCGCGAAGGAAAAACTGTTTTTT
CASSQSAKEKLFF
>NA|14|TRBV6-2/TRBV6-3|TRBJ2-3|NA
TGTGCCAGCAGTACTAGCCGCGGGGCAGATACGCAGTATTTT
CASSTSRGADTQYF
>NA|14|TRBV5-1|TRBJ1-2|TRBD1
TGCGCCAGCAGCTGGGGACAGGGATTAGATGGCTACACCTTC
CASSWGQGLDGYTF
>many|17|TRBV27|TRBJ1-4|NA
TGTGCCAGCAGTCAAACCACCGAGGGCCCTACGGGGGAAAAACTGTTTTTT
CASSQTTEGPTGEKLFF
>many|15|TRBV7-2|TRBJ2-3|NA
TGTGCCAGCAGCCTGGCCGCGCGCAGCACAGATACGCAGTATTTT
CASSLAARSTDTQYF
>many|14|TRBV9|TRBJ2-1|TRBD2
TGTGCCAGCAGCGAAACTAGCGGTTACAATGAGCAGTTCTTC
CASSETSGYNEQFF
>many|14|TRBV30|TRBJ2-1|NA
TGTGCCTGGAGTGACCCCGGGATGAGGTCTGAGCAGTTCTTC
CAWSDPGMRSEQFF
>many|14|TRBV30|TRBJ1-1|NA
TGTGCCTGGACCTTCCGGGACCGAAACACTGAAGCTTTCTTT
CAWTFRDRNTEAFF
>NA|14|TRBV12-3/TRBV12-4|TRBJ2-5|NA
TGTGCCAGCAGTTATTCCCGAGGCTTTGAGACCCAGTACTTC
CASSYSRGFETQYF
>NA|16|TRBV6-2/TRBV6-3|TRBJ2-3|TRBD2
TGTGCCAGCAGTTACTACGGGGCGGGAGTCACAGATACGCAGTATTTT
CASSYYGAGVTDTQYF
>many|14|TRBV12-3/TRBV12-4|TRBJ1-2|TRBD1
TGTGCCAGCAGTTGGACAGGGGGCTCAAGTGGCTACACCTTC
CASSWTGGSSGYTF
>NA|15|TRBV5-1|TRBJ2-3|NA
TGTGCCAGCAGCTCCCCTTCTGACAGCACAGATACGCAGTATTTT
CASSSPSDSTDTQYF
>many|14|TRBV5-1|TRBJ1-1|TRBD1
TGCGCCAGCAGACCGGGACAGCAGAACACTGAAGCTTTCTTT
CASRPGQQNTEAFF
>NA|12|TRBV30|TRBJ2-1|NA
TGTGCCTGGAGTCAGGGGGGCAATGAGCAGTTCTTC
CAWSQGGNEQFF